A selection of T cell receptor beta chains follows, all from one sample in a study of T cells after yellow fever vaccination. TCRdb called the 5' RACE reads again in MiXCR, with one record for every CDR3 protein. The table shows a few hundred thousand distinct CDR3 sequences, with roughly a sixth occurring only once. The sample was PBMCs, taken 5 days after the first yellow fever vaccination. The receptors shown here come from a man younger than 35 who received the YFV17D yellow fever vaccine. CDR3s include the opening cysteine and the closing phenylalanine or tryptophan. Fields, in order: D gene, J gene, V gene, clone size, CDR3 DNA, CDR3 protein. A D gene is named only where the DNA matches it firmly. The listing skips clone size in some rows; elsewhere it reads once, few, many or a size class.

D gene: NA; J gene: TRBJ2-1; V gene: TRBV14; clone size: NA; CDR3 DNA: TGTGCCAGCAGCCAAGTAATCTATTACAATGAGCAGTTCTTC; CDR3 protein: CASSQVIYYNEQFF
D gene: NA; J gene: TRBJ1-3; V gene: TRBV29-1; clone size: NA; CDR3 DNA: TGCAGCGTTGCCGGACGGTACTCTGGAAACACCATATATTTT; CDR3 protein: CSVAGRYSGNTIYF
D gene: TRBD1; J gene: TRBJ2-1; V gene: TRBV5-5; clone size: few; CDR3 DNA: TGTGCCAGCAGCCCGCCCCACGGACAGGAGGAGCAGTTCTTC; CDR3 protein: CASSPPHGQEEQFF
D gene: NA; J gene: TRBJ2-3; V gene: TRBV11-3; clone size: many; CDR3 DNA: TGTGCCAGCAGCCCACGGACGGGGGGCCCAGATACGCAGTATTTT; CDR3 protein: CASSPRTGGPDTQYF
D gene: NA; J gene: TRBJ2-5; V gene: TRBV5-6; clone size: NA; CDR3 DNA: TGTGCCAGCAGCTTGTCCCGTCGTCATAAAGAGACCCAGTACTTC; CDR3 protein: CASSLSRRHKETQYF
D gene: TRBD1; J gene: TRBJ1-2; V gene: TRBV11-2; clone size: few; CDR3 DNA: TGTGCCAGCAGCTGGAGGGACAGGGCAAACTATGGCTACACCTTC; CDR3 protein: CASSWRDRANYGYTF
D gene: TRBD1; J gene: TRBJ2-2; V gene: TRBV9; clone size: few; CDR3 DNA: TGTGCCAGCAGCCCCCCCGGGACAGGGGGCACCGGGGAGCTGTTTTTT; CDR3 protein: CASSPPGTGGTGELFF
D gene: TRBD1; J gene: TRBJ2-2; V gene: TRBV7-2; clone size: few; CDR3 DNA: TGTGCCAGCAGCTTAGCGCTCGGGACAGGGTACACCGGGGAGCTGTTTTTT; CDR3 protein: CASSLALGTGYTGELFF
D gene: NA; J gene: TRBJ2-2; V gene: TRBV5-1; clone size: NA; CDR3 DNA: TGCGCCAGCAGCTCGTCGCACGGGAACACCGGGGAGCTGTTTTTT; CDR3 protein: CASSSSHGNTGELFF
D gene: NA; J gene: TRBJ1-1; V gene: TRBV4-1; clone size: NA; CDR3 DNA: TGCGCCAGCAGCCAAGGGCGAGACAGGAGCACTGAAGCTTTCTTT; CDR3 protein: CASSQGRDRSTEAFF
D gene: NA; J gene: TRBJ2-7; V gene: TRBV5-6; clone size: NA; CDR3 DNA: TGTGCCAGCAGCTTGTACCGTGGCGGGCAGTACTTC; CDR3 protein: CASSLYRGGQYF
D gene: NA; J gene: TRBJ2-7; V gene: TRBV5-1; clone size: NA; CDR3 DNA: TGCGCCAGCAGCGAACCCCCCAGGGATTACGAGCAGTACTTC; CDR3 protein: CASSEPPRDYEQYF
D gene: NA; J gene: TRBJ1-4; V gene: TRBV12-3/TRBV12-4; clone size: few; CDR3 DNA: TGTGCCAGTTCACCCAGGGAGGGGATTGAAAAACTGTTTTTT; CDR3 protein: CASSPREGIEKLFF
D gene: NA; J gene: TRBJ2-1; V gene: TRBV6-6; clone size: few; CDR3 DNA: TGTGCCAGCAGTTACCTGACGCGAAATGAGCAGTTCTTC; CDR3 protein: CASSYLTRNEQFF
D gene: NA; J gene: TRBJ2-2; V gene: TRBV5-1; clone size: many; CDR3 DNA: TGCGCCAGCAGCTTGGACGGACAACTAGCCACCGGGGAGCTGTTTTTT; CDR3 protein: CASSLDGQLATGELFF
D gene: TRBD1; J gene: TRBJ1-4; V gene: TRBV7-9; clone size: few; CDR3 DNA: TGTGCCAGCACCCTACAGGGGGCGCAAGAAAAACTGTTTTTT; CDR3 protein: CASTLQGAQEKLFF
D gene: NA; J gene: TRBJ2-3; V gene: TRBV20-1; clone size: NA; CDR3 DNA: TGCAGTGCCCCGAGTAATAGCGCAGATACGCAGTATTTT; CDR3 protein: CSAPSNSADTQYF
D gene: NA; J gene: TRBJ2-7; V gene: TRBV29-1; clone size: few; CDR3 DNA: TGCAGCACGCGGGACGGGCCCTACGAGCAGTACTTC; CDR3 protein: CSTRDGPYEQYF
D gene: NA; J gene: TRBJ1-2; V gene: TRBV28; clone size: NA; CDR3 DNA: TGTGCCAACAGTTTATTAGGGGGGGCGAATGGCTACACCTTC; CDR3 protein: CANSLLGGANGYTF
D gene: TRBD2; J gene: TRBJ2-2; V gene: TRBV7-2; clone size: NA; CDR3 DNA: TGTGCCAGCAGCTTCACTAGCGGGGTACTCACCGGGGAGCTGTTTTTT; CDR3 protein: CASSFTSGVLTGELFF
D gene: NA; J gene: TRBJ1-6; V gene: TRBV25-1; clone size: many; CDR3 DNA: TGTGCCAGCAGTGATTTGACCGGGGGACGGATTAATTCACCCCTCCACTTT; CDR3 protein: CASSDLTGGRINSPLHF
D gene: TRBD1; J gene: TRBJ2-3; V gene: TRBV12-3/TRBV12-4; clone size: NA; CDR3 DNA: TGTGCCAGCACCCCAAGGGGACAGGGGACAGATACGCAGTATTTT; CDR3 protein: CASTPRGQGTDTQYF
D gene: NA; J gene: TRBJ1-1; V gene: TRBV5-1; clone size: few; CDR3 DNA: TGCGCCAGCAGCTTTCTAAAGGGGACTGAAGCTTTCTTT; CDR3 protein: CASSFLKGTEAFF
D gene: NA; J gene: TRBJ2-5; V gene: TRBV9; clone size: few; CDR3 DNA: TGTGCCAGCAGCGGTTTCAATACGGGGGCGTGGGAGACCCAGTACTTC; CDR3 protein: CASSGFNTGAWETQYF
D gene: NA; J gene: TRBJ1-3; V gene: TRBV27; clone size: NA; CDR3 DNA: TGTGCCAGGCGAACTGGAAACACCATATATTTT; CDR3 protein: CARRTGNTIYF
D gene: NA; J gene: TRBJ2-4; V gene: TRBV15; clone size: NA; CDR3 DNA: TGTGCCACCAGCAGAGGGAAAAACATTCAGTACTTC; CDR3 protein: CATSRGKNIQYF
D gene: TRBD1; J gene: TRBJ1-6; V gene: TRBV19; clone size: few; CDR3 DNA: TGTGCCAGTAGGACACAGGGGGCACCCCCCCACTTT; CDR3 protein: CASRTQGAPPHF
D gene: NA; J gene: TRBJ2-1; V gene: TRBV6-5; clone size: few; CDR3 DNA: TGTGCCAGCAGTTCACGAGGAACCGCTGGCAATGAGCAGTTCTTC; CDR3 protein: CASSSRGTAGNEQFF
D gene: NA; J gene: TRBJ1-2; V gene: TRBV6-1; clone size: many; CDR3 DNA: TGTGCCAGCAGACGGGACGGCACCTATGGCTACACCTTC; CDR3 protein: CASRRDGTYGYTF
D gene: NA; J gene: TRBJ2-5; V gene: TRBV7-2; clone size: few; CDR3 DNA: TGTGCCAGCAGCTTATCTCGTAGAATCCAGACCCAGTACTTC; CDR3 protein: CASSLSRRIQTQYF
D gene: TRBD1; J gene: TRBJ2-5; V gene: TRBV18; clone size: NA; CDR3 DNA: TGTGCCAGCTCACAGGGGGCGGATGAGACCCAGTACTTC; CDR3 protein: CASSQGADETQYF
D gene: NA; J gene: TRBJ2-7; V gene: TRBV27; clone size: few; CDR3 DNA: TGTGCCAGCAGTTTTAGGGAGGGGGCTTCCTACGAGCAGTACTTC; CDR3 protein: CASSFREGASYEQYF
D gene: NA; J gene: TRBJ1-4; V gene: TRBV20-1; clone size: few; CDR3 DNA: TGCAGTGCTAGATTGGGGGACGGGGAAAAACTGTTTTTT; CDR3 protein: CSARLGDGEKLFF
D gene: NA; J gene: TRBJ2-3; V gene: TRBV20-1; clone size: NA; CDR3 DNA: TGCACCGGTCATACCTCTAGCACAGATACGCAGTATTTT; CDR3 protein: CTGHTSSTDTQYF
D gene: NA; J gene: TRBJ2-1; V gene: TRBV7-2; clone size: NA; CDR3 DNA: TGTGCCAGCAGCTTATTGGGGGGGCTGGCCTACAATGAGCAGTTCTTC; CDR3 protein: CASSLLGGLAYNEQFF
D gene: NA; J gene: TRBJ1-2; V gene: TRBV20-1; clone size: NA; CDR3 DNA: TGCAGTATCGAGTATGGCTACACCTTC; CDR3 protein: CSIEYGYTF
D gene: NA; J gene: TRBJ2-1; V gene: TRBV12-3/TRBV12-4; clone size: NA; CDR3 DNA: TGTGCCAGCAGCTTACCTCTCACGAGTGAGCAGTTCTTC; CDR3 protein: CASSLPLTSEQFF
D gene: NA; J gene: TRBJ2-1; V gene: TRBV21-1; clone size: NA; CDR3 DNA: TGTGCCAGCAGAACCGGTCGCTCGGGGGGGGCCGATGAGCAGTTCTTC; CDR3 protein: CASRTGRSGGADEQFF
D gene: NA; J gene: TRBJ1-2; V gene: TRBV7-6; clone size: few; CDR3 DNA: TGTGCCAGCAGCTTAGCGCGTGGTAGGGGGACTAACTATGGCTACACCTTC; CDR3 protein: CASSLARGRGTNYGYTF
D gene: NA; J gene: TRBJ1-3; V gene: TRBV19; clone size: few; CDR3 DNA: TGTGCCTCAATCGGCTGGCAGGGACCCGGAAACACCATATATTTT; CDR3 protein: CASIGWQGPGNTIYF
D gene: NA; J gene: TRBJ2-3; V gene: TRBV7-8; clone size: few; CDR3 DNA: TGTGCCAGCAGCTTAGGGGCAGTAGCAGATACGCAGTATTTT; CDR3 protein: CASSLGAVADTQYF
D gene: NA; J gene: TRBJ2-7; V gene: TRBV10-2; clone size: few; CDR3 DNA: TGCGCCAGCAGTGAGCGACAGTTTGAAGGCTCCTACGAGCAGTACTTC; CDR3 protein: CASSERQFEGSYEQYF
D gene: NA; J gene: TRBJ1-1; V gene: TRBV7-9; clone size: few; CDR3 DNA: TGTGCCAGCAGGCCGCGGGCGGACAGATTGAACACTGAAGCTTTCTTT; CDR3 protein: CASRPRADRLNTEAFF